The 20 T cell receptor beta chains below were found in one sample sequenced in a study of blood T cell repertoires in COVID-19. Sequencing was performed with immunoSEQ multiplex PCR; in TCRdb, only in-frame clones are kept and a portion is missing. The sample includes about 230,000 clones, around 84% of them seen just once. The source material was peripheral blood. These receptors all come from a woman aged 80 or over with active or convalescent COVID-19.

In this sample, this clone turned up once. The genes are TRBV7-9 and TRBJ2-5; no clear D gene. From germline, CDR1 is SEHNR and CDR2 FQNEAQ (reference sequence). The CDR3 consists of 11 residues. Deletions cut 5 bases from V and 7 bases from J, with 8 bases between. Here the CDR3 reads CASSPLLTQYF. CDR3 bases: TGTGCCAGCAGCCCCCTCCTGACCCAGTACTTC.

Here the CDR3 reads CASRLMTGRLNEQYF. The CDR3 DNA sequence: TGTGCCAGCAGACTAATGACGGGAAGACTGAACGAGCAGTACTTC. J is TRBJ2-7 and V is TRBV6-5, with TRBD2 as a possible D gene (5 bases). V shed 6 bases and J shed 5 bases, with 20 bases lying between them. This CDR3 has 15 residues. The germline V gene encodes CDR1 MNHEY and CDR2 SVGAGI.

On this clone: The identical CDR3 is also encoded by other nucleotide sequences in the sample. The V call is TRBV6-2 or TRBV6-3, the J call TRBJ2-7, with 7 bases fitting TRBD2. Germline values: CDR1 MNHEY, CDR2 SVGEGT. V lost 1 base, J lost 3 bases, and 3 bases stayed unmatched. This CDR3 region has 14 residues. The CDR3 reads CASSYLLAHYEQYF. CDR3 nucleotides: TGTGCCAGCAGTTACTTACTAGCGCACTACGAGCAGTACTTC.

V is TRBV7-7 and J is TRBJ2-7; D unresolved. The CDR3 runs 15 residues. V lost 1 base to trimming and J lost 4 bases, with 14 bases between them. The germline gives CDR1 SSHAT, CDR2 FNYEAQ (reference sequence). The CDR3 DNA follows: TGTGCCAGCAGCTTAGGTCCTAGTGGAGATTACGAGCAGTACTTC. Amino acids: CASSLGPSGDYEQYF.

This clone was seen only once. The CDR3 sequence is CASRTGLGIPQHF. CDR3 sequence (DNA): TGTGCCAGCAGGACGGGACTTGGAATTCCCCAGCATTTT. The J gene is TRBJ1-5, the V gene TRBV12-3 or TRBV12-4; possibly TRBD1 for D (5 bases). Trimming cost V 6 bases and J 10 bases, with 16 bases left between them. This CDR3 has 13 residues.

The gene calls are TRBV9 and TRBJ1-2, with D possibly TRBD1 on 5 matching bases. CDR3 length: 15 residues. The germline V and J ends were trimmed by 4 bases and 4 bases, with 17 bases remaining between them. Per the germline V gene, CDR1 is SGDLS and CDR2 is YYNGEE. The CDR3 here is CASSTGGVGIYGYTF. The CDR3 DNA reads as TGTGCCAGCAGCACCGGGGGTGTGGGGATCTATGGCTACACCTTC.

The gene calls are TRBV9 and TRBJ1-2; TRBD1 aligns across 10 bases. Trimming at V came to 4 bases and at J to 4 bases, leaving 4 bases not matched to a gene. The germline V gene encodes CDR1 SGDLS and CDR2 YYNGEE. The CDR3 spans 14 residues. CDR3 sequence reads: CASSPGTGAYGYTF. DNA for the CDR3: TGTGCCAGCAGCCCAGGGACAGGGGCCTATGGCTACACCTTC.

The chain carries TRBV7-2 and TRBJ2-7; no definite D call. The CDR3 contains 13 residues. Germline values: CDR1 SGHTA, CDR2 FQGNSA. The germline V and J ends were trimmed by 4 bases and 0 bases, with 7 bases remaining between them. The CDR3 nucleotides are TGTGCCAGCAGCTACTCCCACTCCTACGAGCAGTACTTC. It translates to CASSYSHSYEQYF.

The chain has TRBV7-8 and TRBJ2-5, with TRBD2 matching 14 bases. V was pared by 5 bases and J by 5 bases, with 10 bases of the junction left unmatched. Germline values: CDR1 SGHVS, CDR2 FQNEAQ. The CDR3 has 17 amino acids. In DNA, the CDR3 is TGTGCCAGCAGCCGAGAGACTAGCGGGAGGGCCGGGGAGACCCAGTACTTC. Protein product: CASSRETSGRAGETQYF.

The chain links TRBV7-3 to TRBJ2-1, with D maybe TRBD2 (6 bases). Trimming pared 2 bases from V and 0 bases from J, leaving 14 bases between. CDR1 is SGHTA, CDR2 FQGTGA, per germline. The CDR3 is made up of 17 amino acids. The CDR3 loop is CASSLGGLPRSYNEQFF. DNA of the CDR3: TGTGCCAGCAGCTTAGGGGGACTTCCGCGCTCCTACAATGAGCAGTTCTTC.

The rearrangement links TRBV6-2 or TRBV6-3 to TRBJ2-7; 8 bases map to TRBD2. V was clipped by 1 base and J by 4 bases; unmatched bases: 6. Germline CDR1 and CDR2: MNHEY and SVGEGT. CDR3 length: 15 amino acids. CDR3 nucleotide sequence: TGTGCCAGCAGTTACTTGGCGGGAGGCCTATACGAGCAGTACTTC. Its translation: CASSYLAGGLYEQYF.

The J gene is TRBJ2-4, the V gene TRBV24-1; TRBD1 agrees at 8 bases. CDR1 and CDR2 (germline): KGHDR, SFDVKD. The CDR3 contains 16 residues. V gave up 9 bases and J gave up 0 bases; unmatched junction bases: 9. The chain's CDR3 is CATDTGGRIAKNIQYF. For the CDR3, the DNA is TGTGCCACCGATACAGGGGGGCGAATAGCCAAAAACATTCAGTACTTC.

In DNA, the CDR3 is TGTGCCAGCAGCCGAGAATTCGCAGGGGCCTCGAACACCGGGGAGCTGTTTTTT. Translating gives CASSREFAGASNTGELFF. The rearrangement links TRBV3-1 (or the pseudogene TRBV3-2) to TRBJ2-2, with D possibly TRBD1 on 6 matching bases. The CDR3 extends over 18 amino acids. The V and J ends lost 4 bases and 0 bases respectively, with 18 bases between them. CDR1 is LGHDT and CDR2 is YNNKEL in the germline V gene (reference sequence).

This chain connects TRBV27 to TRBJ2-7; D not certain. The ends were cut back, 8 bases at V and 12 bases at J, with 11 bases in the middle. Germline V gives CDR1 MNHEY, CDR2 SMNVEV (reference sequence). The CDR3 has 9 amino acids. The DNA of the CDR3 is TGTGCCAGCGTGCCCCAACTGTACTTC. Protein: CASVPQLYF.

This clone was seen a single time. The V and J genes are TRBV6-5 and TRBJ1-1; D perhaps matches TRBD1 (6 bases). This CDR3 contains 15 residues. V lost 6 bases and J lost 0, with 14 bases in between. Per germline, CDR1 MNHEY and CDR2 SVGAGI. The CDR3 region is CASRRSGTMNTEAFF. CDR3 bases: TGTGCCAGCAGGCGGTCCGGGACAATGAACACTGAAGCTTTCTTT.

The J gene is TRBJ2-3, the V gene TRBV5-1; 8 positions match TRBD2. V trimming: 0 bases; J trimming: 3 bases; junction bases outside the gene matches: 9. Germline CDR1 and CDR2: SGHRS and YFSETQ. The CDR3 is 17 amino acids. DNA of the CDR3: TGCGCCAGCAGCTTGGTGGCGGGAGGCGGGACTACAGATACGCAGTATTTT. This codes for CASSLVAGGGTTDTQYF.

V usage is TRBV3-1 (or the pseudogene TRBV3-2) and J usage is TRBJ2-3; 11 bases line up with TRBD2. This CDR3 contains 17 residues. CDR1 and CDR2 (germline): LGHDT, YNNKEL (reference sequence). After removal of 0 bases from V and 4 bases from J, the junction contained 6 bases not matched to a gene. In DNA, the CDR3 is TGTGCCAGCAGCCAAGACAAACTAGCGGGAGACGCAGATACGCAGTATTTT. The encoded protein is CASSQDKLAGDADTQYF.

The CDR3 nucleotides read TGTGCCAGCTCACCTCCACAGGGCTTGAGGGAGACCCAGTACTTC. Translation: CASSPPQGLRETQYF. This chain connects TRBV18 to TRBJ2-5; D possibly corresponds to TRBD1 (6 bases). Trimming removed 3 bases from V and 5 bases from J, with 16 bases in between. The length of the CDR3 is 15 residues. CDR1 and CDR2 (germline): KGHSH, LQKENI. The entire variable domain, with the rest obtained from reference TRBV18 and TRBJ2-5, is as follows: NAGVMQNPRHLVRRRGQEARLRCSPMKGHSHVYWYRQLPEEGLKFMVYLQKENIIDESGMPKERFSAEFPKEGPSILRIQQVVRGDSAAYFCASSPPQGLRETQYFGPGTRLLVL.

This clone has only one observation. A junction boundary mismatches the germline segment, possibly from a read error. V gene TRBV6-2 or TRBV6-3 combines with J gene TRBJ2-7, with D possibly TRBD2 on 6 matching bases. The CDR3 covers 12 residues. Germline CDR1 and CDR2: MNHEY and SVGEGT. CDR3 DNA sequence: TGTGCCAGCAGTTACCCCGCCGGGACTGCAAACTTC. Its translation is CASSYPAGTANF.

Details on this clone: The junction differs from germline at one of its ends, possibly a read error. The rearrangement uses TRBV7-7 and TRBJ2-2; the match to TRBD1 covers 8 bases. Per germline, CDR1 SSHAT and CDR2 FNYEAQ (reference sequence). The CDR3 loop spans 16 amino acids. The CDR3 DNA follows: TGTGCTAGCAGGCCTCTGGACAGGGCGTCGGCCGGGGAGCTGTTTTTT. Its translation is CASRPLDRASAGELFF.